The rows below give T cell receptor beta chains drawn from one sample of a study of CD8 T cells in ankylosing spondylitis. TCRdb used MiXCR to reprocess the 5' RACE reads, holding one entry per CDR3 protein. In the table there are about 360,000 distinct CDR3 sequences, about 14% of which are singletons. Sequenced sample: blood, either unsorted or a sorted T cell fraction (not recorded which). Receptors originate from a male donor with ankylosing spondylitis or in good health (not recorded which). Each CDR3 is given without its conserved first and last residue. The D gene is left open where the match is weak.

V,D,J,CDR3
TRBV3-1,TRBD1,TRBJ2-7,ASSPRTGTHYEQY
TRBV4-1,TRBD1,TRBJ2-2,ASSQRAGTGGFGELF
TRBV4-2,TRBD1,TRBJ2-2,ASSYQGVRELF
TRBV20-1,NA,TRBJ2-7,SASFGSSYEQY
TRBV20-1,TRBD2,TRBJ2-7,SARLPRLAKVAYEQY
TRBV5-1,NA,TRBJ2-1,ASHKEASVPNEQF
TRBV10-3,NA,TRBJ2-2,AISLQPGELF
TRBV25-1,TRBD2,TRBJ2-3,ASSDFPSGSTDTQY
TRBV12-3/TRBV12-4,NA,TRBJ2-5,ASSLLLGSQAGTQY
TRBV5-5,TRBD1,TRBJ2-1,ASSLQGASYNEQF
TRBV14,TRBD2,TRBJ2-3,ASSQRAGGADTQY
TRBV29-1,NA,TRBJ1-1,SVGATVNTEAF
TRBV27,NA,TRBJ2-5,ASSLSRYGDAQETQY
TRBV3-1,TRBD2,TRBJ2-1,ASSQGGGSSYNEQF
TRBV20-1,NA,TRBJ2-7,SATGPYGEQY
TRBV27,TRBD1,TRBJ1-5,ASSFDRASQPQH
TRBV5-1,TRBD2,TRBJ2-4,ASSLGLAGGLGKNIQY
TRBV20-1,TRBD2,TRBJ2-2,SAARGGTGELF
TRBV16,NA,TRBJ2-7,ASSQYRQSSYEQY
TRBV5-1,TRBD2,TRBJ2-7,ASSLKTSGVGSYEQY
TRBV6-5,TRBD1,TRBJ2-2,ASSYSPGQALGELF
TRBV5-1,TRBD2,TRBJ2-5,ASSSTSGATQY
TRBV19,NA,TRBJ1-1,ASTQQITIF
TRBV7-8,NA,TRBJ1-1,ASSPGHSNTEAF
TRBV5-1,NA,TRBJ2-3,ASPDGSTDTQY
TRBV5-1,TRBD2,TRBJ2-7,ASSRTSGGPSYEQY
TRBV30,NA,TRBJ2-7,AWSEQSYEQY
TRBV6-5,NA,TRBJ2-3,ASSFPPEEGDTQY
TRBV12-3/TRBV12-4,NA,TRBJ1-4,ASSYYEKLF
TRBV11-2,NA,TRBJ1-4,ASSLVPEKLF
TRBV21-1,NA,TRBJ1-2,ASSLRDRGSYGYT
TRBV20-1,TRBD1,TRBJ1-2,SAAGQGGYGYT
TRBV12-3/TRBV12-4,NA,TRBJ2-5,ASSFARGETQY
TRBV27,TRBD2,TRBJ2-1,ASSARAGLAGYNEQF
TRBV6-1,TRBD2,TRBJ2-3,ASRNRGRTPGTDTQY
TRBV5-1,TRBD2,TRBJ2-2,ASSIKREDGELF
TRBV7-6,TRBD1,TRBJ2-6,ASSSQTGTGANVLT
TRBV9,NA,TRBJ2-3,ASSVSPGGPTDTQY
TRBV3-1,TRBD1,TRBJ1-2,ASSQWGQGDKVWYGYT
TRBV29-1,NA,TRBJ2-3,SVEGRYTDTQY
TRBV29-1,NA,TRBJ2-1,SVGTGGNNEQF
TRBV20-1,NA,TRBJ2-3,SASRGQDTQY
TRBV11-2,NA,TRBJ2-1,ASSLNEGYNEQF